This TCR beta chain was captured in a study of blood T cell repertoires in COVID-19. Study summary: Sample material is recorded as cDNA or gDNA derived from T cells, B-cell-depleted T cells, or PBMCs.

In germline, CDR1 is KGHSH, CDR2 LQKENI. The CDR3 is made up of 15 amino acids. Losses at the gene ends were 1 base for V and 2 bases for J; bases not matched to a gene: 4. Clones were read by immunoSEQ multiplex PCR, and TCRdb kept only the in-frame ones, dropping some. The table lists 35,000 or so clones, roughly 88% of them singletons. Specimen: peripheral blood. This chain connects TRBV18 to TRBJ2-5; TRBD1 agrees at 7 bases. This TCR came from an older man with acute or convalescent COVID-19. The CDR3 DNA sequence: TGTGCCAGCTCACCACAGGGGGCAAGGCAAGAGACCCAGTACTTC. It encodes CASSPQGARQETQYF. Variable domain in full (rest from reference TRBV18 and TRBJ2-5): NAGVMQNPRHLVRRRGQEARLRCSPMKGHSHVYWYRQLPEEGLKFMVYLQKENIIDESGMPKERFSAEFPKEGPSILRIQQVVRGDSAAYFCASSPQGARQETQYFGPGTRLLVL.